The 23 T cell receptor beta chains below come from one sample, sequenced in a study of blood T cell repertoires in COVID-19. Repertoires were generated with immunoSEQ multiplex PCR, while TCRdb's copy carries only in-frame clones and drops some. The table shows fewer than 250,000 clones, with around four fifths occurring only once. The sequenced sample was peripheral blood. These receptors were collected from a woman aged 55-70 years with active or convalescent COVID-19.

This chain connects TRBV20-1 to TRBJ2-7, with D uncertain. CDR3 length: 11 residues. V dropped 0 bases and J dropped 3 bases, with 3 bases sitting between them. Germline loops: CDR1 DFQATT, CDR2 SNEGSKA (reference sequence). The CDR3 DNA is TGCAGTGCTAGAGATCACTACGAGCAGTACGTC. Translating it yields CSARDHYEQYV.

The count of this clone is one. V and J are TRBV28 and TRBJ2-2, with 9 bases matching TRBD1. V trimming: 7 bases; J trimming: 6 bases; junction bases outside the gene matches: 12. Germline CDR1 reads MDHEN; CDR2 reads SYDVKM. The CDR3 length is 16 residues. This chain's CDR3 is CASTPPGTGFAGELFF. CDR3 DNA: TGTGCCAGCACCCCCCCCGGGACAGGGTTTGCCGGGGAGCTGTTTTTT. Full variable domain (missing parts from reference TRBV28 and TRBJ2-2): DVKVTQSSRYLVKRTGEKVFLECVQDMDHENMFWYRQDPGLGLRLIYFSYDVKMKEKGDIPEGYSVSREKKERFSLILESASTNQTSMYLCASTPPGTGFAGELFFGEGSRLTVL.

This chain uses TRBV6-5 with TRBJ2-5, with D possibly being TRBD2 (6 bases). V lost 4 bases to trimming and J lost 5 bases, with 11 bases between them. Germline V lookup: CDR1 MNHEY, CDR2 SVGAGI. The CDR3 extends over 13 amino acids. CDR3 sequence (DNA): TGTGCCAGCAGTTGGGAGGTGAGGGAGACCCAGTACTTC. Its translation is CASSWEVRETQYF.

The V call is TRBV21-1, the J call TRBJ2-7; TRBD2 was called by the table and not checked on the DNA. TRBV21-1 is noted as a pseudogene. The length of the CDR3 is 15 residues. The CDR3 region has the DNA TGTGCCAGATCACCGGGAGCACGAGCTGTCTACGAGCAGTACGTC. It is translated as CARSPGARAVYEQYV.

The chain has TRBV7-9 and TRBJ2-3; D is unclear. V lost 2 bases and J lost 0, with 9 bases in between. CDR3 length: 15 amino acids. Germline V gene sequence: CDR1 SEHNR, CDR2 FQNEAQ (reference sequence). DNA of the CDR3: TGTGCCAGCAGCTTACAGCGTCGTAGCACAGATACGCAGTATTTT. Amino acids: CASSLQRRSTDTQYF.

The V gene is TRBV7-6, the J gene TRBJ2-1; 8 bases are a match to TRBD2. Germline CDR1 SGHVS, CDR2 FNYEAQ. V was clipped by 9 bases and J by 9 bases; unmatched bases: 19. The CDR3 contains 16 residues. The CDR3 protein is CASAAPGRATYGEQFF. The DNA of the CDR3 is TGTGCCAGTGCAGCCCCCGGGAGGGCTACTTACGGTGAGCAGTTCTTC.

This rearrangement joins TRBV18 to TRBJ2-6; D unresolved. The germline V and J ends were trimmed by 2 bases and 0 bases, with 5 bases remaining between them. Per the germline V gene, CDR1 is KGHSH and CDR2 is LQKENI. CDR3 size: 15 residues. The CDR3 sequence: CASSPSSSGANVLTF. CDR3 nucleotides: TGTGCCAGCTCACCAAGCTCCTCTGGGGCCAACGTCCTGACTTTC.

This clone has a single count. V gene TRBV7-2 combines with J gene TRBJ1-5, with 10 bases fitting TRBD1. With V trimmed by 5 bases and J by 5 bases, 6 bases remained unmatched. Germline-derived CDR1 and CDR2 are SGHTA and FQGNSA. This CDR3 region has 15 residues. Here the CDR3 reads CASSLRDRGDQPQHF. The CDR3 bases are TGTGCCAGCAGCCTCCGGGACAGGGGTGATCAGCCCCAGCATTTT.

This clone was seen a single time. V and J are TRBV5-6 and TRBJ2-1; a possible D gene is TRBD2 (5 bases). Germline-derived CDR1 and CDR2 are SGHDT and YYEEEE. The CDR3 sequence is 16 residues long. The V end was cut by 0 bases, the J end by 8 bases, with 18 bases between. The CDR3 bases are TGTGCCAGCAGCTTGGGCCTAGCCCCTCCGGTGGATGAGCAGTTCTTC. Encoded protein: CASSLGLAPPVDEQFF.

The chain is built from TRBV13 and TRBJ2-7; a possible D gene is TRBD1 (6 bases). The CDR3 contains 12 residues. CDR1 and CDR2 from the germline V gene are PRHDT and FYEKMQ (reference sequence). With 5 bases removed from V and 11 bases from J, the gap between germline ends came to 16 bases. For the CDR3, the DNA is TGTGCCAGCAGCACACAGGGAACCAAAAAGTACGTC. Protein: CASSTQGTKKYV.

Here the CDR3 reads CASSDAGGIDTQYF. The CDR3 region has the DNA TGCGCCAGCAGTGATGCGGGGGGGATAGATACGCAGTATTTT. The gene calls are TRBV10-2 and TRBJ2-3, with TRBD2 matching over 9 bases. The V and J ends lost 3 bases and 5 bases, in that order; junction bases with no gene match: 3. This CDR3 contains 14 residues. Germline assignment: CDR1 WSHSY and CDR2 SAAADI.

This clone was counted a single time. The chain links TRBV4-1 to TRBJ2-7; TRBD1 matches at 10 bases. CDR1 MGHRA and CDR2 YSYEKL come from the germline V gene. Trimming took 2 bases from V and 6 from J; bases not matched to a gene: 1. The CDR3 contains 13 residues. Written as DNA, the CDR3 is TGCGCCAGCAGCCAATGGACAGGGGGCGAGCAGTACTTC. It is translated as CASSQWTGGEQYF.

The rearrangement joins TRBV29-1 to TRBJ1-4, with D possibly matching TRBD1 (6 bases). The CDR3 has 13 residues. The V and J ends lost 6 bases and 8 bases respectively, with 16 bases between them. Germline values: CDR1 SQVTM, CDR2 ANQGSEA. The CDR3 DNA reads TGCAGCGTCCAACAGGGCGGTAGGGAAAAACTGTTTTTT. Translation gives CSVQQGGREKLFF.

This sequence joins TRBV7-2 and TRBJ2-7; 10 nucleotides line up with TRBD2. V shed 4 bases, J shed 3 bases, and the junction held 3 bases outside the gene matches. Germline assignment: CDR1 SGHTA and CDR2 FQGNSA. The CDR3 loop spans 14 amino acids. The CDR3 loop is CASSWTSGYYEQYF. The CDR3 DNA reads as TGTGCCAGCAGCTGGACTAGCGGCTACTACGAGCAGTACTTC. Filled out from reference TRBV7-2 and TRBJ2-7, the complete variable domain reads GAGVSQSPSNKVTEKGKDVELRCDPISGHTALYWYRQSLGQGLEFLIYFQGNSAPDKSGLPSDRFSAERTGGSVSTLTIQRTQQEDSAVYLCASSWTSGYYEQYFGPGTRLTVT.

The V gene is TRBV6-5, the J gene TRBJ2-2; no clear D gene. Deletions cut 6 bases from V and 5 bases from J, with 7 bases between. Germline CDR1 reads MNHEY; CDR2 reads SVGAGI. The CDR3 contains 12 residues. As DNA, the CDR3 is TGTGCCAGCAGACCCTATACCGGGGAGCTGTTTTTT. Translated: CASRPYTGELFF.

The genes are TRBV7-9 and TRBJ1-1; possibly TRBD1 for D (6 bases). Germline loops: CDR1 SEHNR, CDR2 FQNEAQ (reference sequence). CDR3 length: 15 amino acids. V was cut by 6 bases and J by 0 bases, with 14 bases left in between. The CDR3: CASRQRTALNTEAFF. The CDR3 DNA follows: TGTGCCAGCAGACAAAGGACAGCACTGAACACTGAAGCTTTCTTT.

This clone was seen just once. The V call is TRBV15, the J call TRBJ2-5; the D gene is possibly TRBD2 (5 bases). This CDR3 comprises 15 residues. Germline CDR1 LNHNV, CDR2 YYDKDF (reference sequence). V lost 1 base, J lost 5 bases, and 14 bases lay in between. CDR3 residues: CATSRGGRVLETQYF. The CDR3 DNA reads as TGTGCCACCAGCAGAGGAGGGCGGGTTCTGGAGACCCAGTACTTC.

The chain is built from TRBV10-3 and TRBJ1-5, with D unresolved. CDR3 length: 15 residues. The germline CDR1 and CDR2 sequences are ENHRY and SYGVKD. Trimming cost V 2 bases and J 3 bases, with 11 bases left between them. The CDR3 sequence is CAISEKKQPNQPQHF. The CDR3 DNA sequence: TGTGCCATCAGTGAGAAGAAACAGCCCAATCAGCCCCAGCATTTT.

This chain uses TRBV15 with TRBJ2-1; TRBD1 matches at 7 bases. CDR1 LNHNV and CDR2 YYDKDF come from the germline V gene (reference sequence). The CDR3 has 14 amino acids. With 9 bases clipped from V and 6 bases from J, the junction kept 11 bases outside the gene matches. CDR3 region: CATTRDSDPNEQFF. The DNA of the CDR3 is TGTGCCACTACCCGGGACAGCGATCCCAATGAGCAGTTCTTC.

The chain links TRBV19 to TRBJ1-1, with D maybe TRBD1 (5 bases). The CDR3 sequence is 13 residues long. Germline V gene data show CDR1 as LNHDA and CDR2 as SQIVND (reference sequence). V lost 6 bases, J lost 3 bases, and 11 bases lay in between. CDR3: CASSRSRDTEAFF. In nucleotides, the CDR3 is TGTGCCAGTAGCCGATCCAGGGACACTGAAGCTTTCTTT. The full variable domain, with the rest looked up from reference TRBV19 and TRBJ1-1, is DGGITQSPKYLFRKEGQNVTLSCEQNLNHDAMYWYRQDPGQGLRLIYYSQIVNDFQKGDIAEGYSVSREKKESFPLTVTSAQKNPTAFYLCASSRSRDTEAFFGQGTRLTVV.

The J gene is TRBJ2-5, the V gene TRBV5-1; D call uncertain. V was clipped by 4 bases and J by 5 bases, with 9 bases between them. This CDR3 is 12 amino acids long. CDR1 and CDR2 (germline): SGHRS, YFSETQ. CDR3 in amino acids: CASSDGWETQYF. CDR3 nucleotide sequence: TGCGCCAGCAGCGACGGGTGGGAGACCCAGTACTTC.

This clone has only a few counts. V and J are TRBV7-9 and TRBJ2-2, with D uncertain. Per germline, CDR1 SEHNR and CDR2 FQNEAQ (reference sequence). V was cut by 1 base and J by 6 bases, with 12 bases left in between. The CDR3 is 15 residues long. The chain's CDR3 is CASSLVASTPGELFF. DNA of the CDR3: TGTGCCAGCAGCTTAGTTGCTAGTACCCCCGGGGAGCTGTTTTTT. Looking up the rest from reference TRBV7-9 and TRBJ2-2 gives the full variable domain: DTGVSQNPRHKITKRGQNVTFRCDPISEHNRLYWYRQTLGQGPEFLTYFQNEAQLEKSRLLSDRFSAERPKGSFSTLEIQRTEQGDSAMYLCASSLVASTPGELFFGEGSRLTVL.

The gene calls are TRBV2 and TRBJ2-6, with D unresolved. The germline V gene encodes CDR1 SNHLY and CDR2 FYNNEI. The length of the CDR3 is 14 residues. The ends were cut back, 5 bases at V and 0 bases at J, with 5 bases in the middle. The CDR3 loop is CASSLSSGANVLTF. The DNA for the CDR3 is TGTGCCAGCAGTCTGAGCTCTGGGGCCAACGTCCTGACTTTC.